This is a list of T cell receptor beta chains from one sample in a study of blood T cell repertoires in COVID-19. Profiling relied on immunoSEQ multiplex PCR, and the TCRdb table lists in-frame clones only, not all of them. Here the sample spans approximately 90,000 clones, about 90% being singletons. What was sequenced was peripheral blood. Receptors were obtained from a human donor with acute or convalescent COVID-19. The donor label of this sample is uncertain. Each CDR3 is given with its conserved first and last residue. D genes are given only for firm matches. The size entry is marked missing in some rows and otherwise reads once, few, many or a size class.

D: TRBD1
J: TRBJ1-3
size: -
V: TRBV11-3
CDR3: CASSPRRGPGNTIYF
DNA: TGTGCCAGCAGCCCGCGGAGGGGGCCTGGAAACACCATATATTTT

D: -
J: TRBJ2-2
size: few
V: TRBV4-3
CDR3: CASSKQGGAGELFF
DNA: TGCGCCAGCAGCAAGCAGGGGGGAGCCGGGGAGCTGTTTTTT

D: -
J: TRBJ1-4
size: -
V: TRBV5-1
CDR3: CASSVGTAPNEKLFF
DNA: TGCGCCAGCAGCGTCGGGACTGCTCCTAATGAAAAACTGTTTTTT

D: -
J: TRBJ2-1
size: -
V: TRBV21-1
CDR3: CASSKASTSQVQNEQFF
DNA: TGTGCCAGCAGCAAAGCCAGTACTAGCCAAGTCCAGAATGAGCAGTTCTTC

D: -
J: TRBJ1-2
size: -
V: TRBV7-3
CDR3: CASSLNSGRGYTF
DNA: TGTGCCAGCAGCTTAAATTCGGGGAGAGGCTACACCTTC

D: -
J: TRBJ1-1
size: -
V: TRBV7-6
CDR3: CASSSCRNTEAFF
DNA: TGTGCCAGCAGCTCCTGTAGGAACACTGAAGCTTTCTTT

D: TRBD2
J: TRBJ2-5
size: once
V: TRBV7-6
CDR3: CASSSGTSGGETQYF
DNA: TGTGCCAGCAGCTCAGGGACTAGCGGGGGCGAGACCCAGTACTTC

D: -
J: TRBJ2-2
size: -
V: TRBV6-6
CDR3: CASSYTSITGELFF
DNA: TGTGCCAGCAGTTACACTAGTATCACCGGGGAGCTGTTTTTT

D: TRBD2
J: TRBJ2-1
size: -
V: TRBV28
CDR3: CASGIAGSSYNEQFF
DNA: TGTGCCAGCGGGATAGCGGGGAGCTCCTACAATGAGCAGTTCTTC

D: -
J: TRBJ2-7
size: -
V: TRBV20-1
CDR3: CSAATSFEEYF
DNA: TGCAGTGCGGCAACTAGTTTCGAGGAGTACTTC

D: -
J: TRBJ2-7
size: -
V: TRBV6-2/TRBV6-3
CDR3: CASSYLQGNPSYEQYF
DNA: TGTGCCAGCAGTTATCTACAGGGAAATCCCTCCTACGAGCAGTACTTC

D: TRBD2
J: TRBJ2-5
size: -
V: TRBV11-1
CDR3: CASSHRAGGPMETQYF
DNA: TGTGCCAGCAGTCACAGAGCGGGGGGGCCGATGGAGACCCAGTACTTC

D: -
J: TRBJ2-3
size: -
V: TRBV5-1
CDR3: CASSLVVRGTDTQYF
DNA: TGCGCCAGCAGCTTGGTGGTCCGAGGGACAGATACGCAGTATTTT

D: TRBD1
J: TRBJ1-2
size: -
V: TRBV28
CDR3: CTTPGQGNYGYTF
DNA: TGTACCACCCCCGGACAGGGGAACTATGGCTACACCTTC

D: -
J: TRBJ2-1
size: -
V: TRBV11-2
CDR3: CASSLDHYSYNEQFF
DNA: TGTGCCAGCAGCTTAGACCACTATTCCTACAATGAGCAGTTCTTC

D: TRBD1
J: TRBJ2-7
size: once
V: TRBV7-9
CDR3: CASSFVPGQLAYEQYF
DNA: TGTGCCAGCAGTTTCGTACCGGGACAGCTCGCCTACGAGCAGTACTTC

D: -
J: TRBJ1-2
size: -
V: TRBV28
CDR3: CASSPSNYGYTF
DNA: TGTGCCAGCAGCCCGAGTAACTATGGCTACACCTTC

D: -
J: TRBJ2-7
size: -
V: TRBV27
CDR3: CASSFTGPYEQYF
DNA: TGTGCCAGCAGTTTCACAGGGCCCTACGAGCAGTACTTC

D: -
J: TRBJ1-2
size: -
V: TRBV18
CDR3: CASSPGETNYGYTF
DNA: TGTGCCAGCTCACCAGGGGAGACTAACTATGGCTACACCTTC

D: -
J: TRBJ2-7
size: -
V: TRBV2
CDR3: CASRGGQRSYEQYF
DNA: TGTGCCAGCAGGGGGGGGCAAAGAAGCTACGAGCAGTACTTC

D: -
J: TRBJ2-7
size: -
V: TRBV6-1
CDR3: CASSEAREQYF
DNA: TGTGCCAGCAGTGAAGCGCGGGAGCAGTACTTC

D: TRBD1
J: TRBJ1-4
size: once
V: TRBV19
CDR3: CASSPGTVLATNEKLFF
DNA: TGTGCCAGTTCGCCGGGGACAGTTCTAGCAACTAATGAAAAACTGTTTTTT

D: TRBD1
J: TRBJ2-3
size: -
V: TRBV10-1
CDR3: CASSEGQGNTQYF
DNA: TGCGCCAGCAGTGAAGGACAGGGGAATACGCAGTATTTT